Below are 29 T cell receptor beta chains sequenced from a single sample in a study of T cells in localized non-small cell lung cancer. The table came from immunoSEQ multiplex PCR; TCRdb's copy has only in-frame clones and leaves some out. The profile covers around 20,000 clones, with roughly 90% appearing a single time and 1.1% taken by the ten largest. Source: peripheral blood, taken before any cancer treatment. Every receptor here comes from a woman aged 40-70 years with stage I lung adenocarcinoma.

The gene calls are TRBV30 and TRBJ1-6, with 7 bases lining up with TRBD1. Germline lookup yields CDR1 GTSNPN and CDR2 SVGIG (reference sequence). Trimming at V came to 2 bases and at J to 5 bases, leaving 3 bases not matched to a gene. CDR3 length equals 14 residues. The CDR3 loop reads CAWSYGTDNSPLHF. The CDR3 DNA sequence: TGTGCCTGGAGTTATGGGACAGATAATTCACCCCTCCACTTT.

The chain has TRBV20-1 and TRBJ1-2, with D unclear. Germline assignment: CDR1 DFQATT and CDR2 SNEGSKA (reference sequence). Trimming pared 6 bases from V and 3 bases from J, leaving 5 bases between. This CDR3 comprises 10 residues. This chain's CDR3 is CSAGDYGYTF. The CDR3 DNA reads as TGCAGTGCCGGGGACTATGGCTACACCTTC.

This clone was seen more than once but under ten times. The genes are TRBV6-5 and TRBJ1-2; TRBD1 might be the D (5 bases). CDR3 size: 11 residues. CDR1 is MNHEY, CDR2 SVGAGI, per germline. The germline V and J ends were trimmed by 8 bases and 7 bases, with 11 bases remaining between them. Written as DNA, the CDR3 is TGTGCCAGCCGTTTCGGGGGTGGCTACACCTTC. Translating gives CASRFGGGYTF.

By sample fraction, this clone is medium-sized. This rearrangement joins TRBV2 to TRBJ2-7, with a possible D match to TRBD2 (5 bases). CDR1 and CDR2 from the germline V gene are SNHLY and FYNNEI. Trimming stripped 3 bases from V and 5 bases from J, with 26 bases between. The CDR3 length is 18 residues. The CDR3 DNA is TGTGCCAGCAGTGAGTTACCGGGGTACGTCGGGAATAACGACGAGCAGTACTTC. Translation gives CASSELPGYVGNNDEQYF. Full variable domain (missing parts from reference TRBV2 and TRBJ2-7): EPEVTQTPSHQVTQMGQEVILRCVPISNHLYFYWYRQILGQKVEFLVSFYNNEISEKSEIFDDQFSVERPDGSNFTLKIRSTKLEDSAMYFCASSELPGYVGNNDEQYFGPGTRLTVT.

This rearrangement joins TRBV28 to TRBJ1-5; D might be TRBD1 (6 bases). CDR3 size: 18 residues. Germline V CDR1 and CDR2: MDHEN, SYDVKM. The V end was cut by 2 bases, the J end by 4 bases, with 21 bases between. In DNA form, the CDR3 reads TGTGCCAGCAGTTTAAGGGACAAACGGTCCCTGGGGAATCAGCCCCAGCATTTT. Residues: CASSLRDKRSLGNQPQHF.

The rearrangement joins TRBV15 to TRBJ2-3; unclear D gene. The CDR3 consists of 15 residues. V lost 0 bases and J 4 bases, leaving 11 bases between the germline ends. The V gene's germline CDR1 is LNHNV and CDR2 YYDKDF (reference sequence). This CDR3 is CATSRERVTADTQYF. Here the CDR3 DNA reads TGTGCCACCAGCAGAGAGAGAGTAACGGCAGATACGCAGTATTTT. The full variable domain, completed using reference TRBV15 and TRBJ2-3, is DAMVIQNPRYQVTQFGKPVTLSCSQTLNHNVMYWYQQKSSQAPKLLFHYYDKDFNNEADTPDNFQSRRPNTSFCFLDIRSPGLGDTAMYLCATSRERVTADTQYFGPGTRLTVL.

This clone appeared a single time. CDR3 in DNA: TGTGCCAGCAGCCCATCGACAGGGGTGCGCACTGAAGCTTTCTTT. It specifies CASSPSTGVRTEAFF. The chain couples TRBV7-6 to TRBJ1-1, with 8 bases aligning to TRBD1. Trimming cost V 5 bases and J 4 bases; bases outside gene matches: 9. In germline, CDR1 is SGHVS, CDR2 FNYEAQ. This CDR3 region has 15 residues. The full variable domain, in which reference TRBV7-6 and TRBJ1-1 provide the parts outside the CDR3, is GAGVSQSPRYKVTKRGQDVALRCDPISGHVSLYWYRQALGQGPEFLTYFNYEAQQDKSGLPNDRFSAERPEGSISTLTIQRTEQRDSAMYRCASSPSTGVRTEAFFGQGTRLTVV.

This sequence joins TRBV7-2 and TRBJ2-2; D call uncertain. This CDR3 is 15 amino acids long. Trimming pared 1 base from V and 0 bases from J, leaving 6 bases between. Germline V lookup: CDR1 SGHTA, CDR2 FQGNSA. The CDR3 loop is CASSLVVANTGELFF. The CDR3, as DNA: TGTGCCAGCAGCTTAGTGGTAGCGAACACCGGGGAGCTGTTTTTT.

The V call is TRBV4-1, the J call TRBJ1-2; no reliable D call. Germline CDR1 is MGHRA and CDR2 is YSYEKL. The CDR3 covers 14 residues. Trimming took off 5 bases at V and 0 bases at J, with 10 bases between the two ends. This chain's CDR3 is CASSDPEPNYGYTF. The CDR3 DNA reads as TGCGCCAGCAGCGACCCAGAACCTAACTATGGCTACACCTTC.

This clone showed up just once. The CDR3: CATSRDSGSYSGNTIYF. DNA for the CDR3: TGTGCCACCAGCAGAGATTCCGGCAGCTACTCTGGAAACACCATATATTTT. J is TRBJ1-3 and V is TRBV15; D uncertain. CDR1 and CDR2 from the germline V gene are LNHNV and YYDKDF (reference sequence). With 0 bases removed from V and 0 bases from J, the gap between germline ends came to 12 bases. CDR3 length: 17 residues.

This clone was recorded only once. The genes are TRBV7-3 and TRBJ2-3; the D is unclear. V was cut by 5 bases and J by 7 bases, with 13 bases left in between. Germline CDR1 and CDR2: SGHTA and FQGTGA. CDR3 size: 13 residues. This CDR3 reads CASSPGPLNTQYF. The CDR3 nucleotides read TGTGCCAGCAGCCCCGGGCCCCTTAATACGCAGTATTTT.

V gene TRBV9 combines with J gene TRBJ1-1; possibly TRBD1 for D (6 bases). The ends were cut back, 2 bases at V and 4 bases at J, with 15 bases in the middle. The CDR3 is made up of 15 amino acids. Germline V gene sequence: CDR1 SGDLS, CDR2 YYNGEE. Written as DNA, the CDR3 is TGTGCCAGCAGCGTCCACTTCTCAGGGGTCACTGAAGCTTTCTTT. It translates to CASSVHFSGVTEAFF.

V gene TRBV19 combines with J gene TRBJ2-7; no definite D call. This CDR3 contains 14 residues. Germline-derived CDR1 and CDR2 are LNHDA and SQIVND (reference sequence). V lost 2 bases and J 4 bases, leaving 12 bases between the germline ends. The CDR3 DNA reads as TGTGCCAGTAGTATACAGCGACACCCTTACGAGCAGTACTTC. Its protein product is CASSIQRHPYEQYF.

The CDR3 loop is CASSVFQETQYF. CDR3 nucleotide sequence: TGTGCCAGCAGTGTTTTCCAAGAGACCCAGTACTTC. The chain joins TRBV2 to TRBJ2-5; D remains unclear. The CDR3 length is 12 residues. The V and J ends lost 4 bases and 1 base respectively, with 4 bases between them. Germline loops: CDR1 SNHLY, CDR2 FYNNEI.

The CDR3 DNA sequence: TGCGCCAGCAGCCAAGATAGAGGGGCTTGGGCTGAAGCTTTCTTT. It yields the protein CASSQDRGAWAEAFF. The chain links TRBV4-3 to TRBJ1-1; D perhaps matches TRBD1 (5 bases). The CDR3 contains 15 residues. Trimming stripped 0 bases from V and 6 bases from J, with 14 bases between. Germline loops: CDR1 LGHNA, CDR2 YSLEER.

The rearrangement joins TRBV6-5 to TRBJ2-7; 9 bases are a match to TRBD1. Germline CDR1 and CDR2: MNHEY and SVGAGI. This CDR3 comprises 15 residues. Unmatched junction bases numbered 7, after V lost 5 bases and J lost 2 bases. In nucleotides, the CDR3 is TGTGCCAGCAGTCCTCAACGGGACAGGGCCTACGAGCAGTACTTC. It translates to CASSPQRDRAYEQYF.

The chain uses TRBV28 and TRBJ1-3; perhaps TRBD1 as D (5 bases). CDR3 length: 15 residues. Trimming removed 6 bases at V and 0 bases at J, with 12 bases between. CDR1 is MDHEN, CDR2 SYDVKM, per germline. The CDR3 loop reads CASSPSGPSGNTIYF. Written as DNA, the CDR3 is TGTGCCAGCAGCCCCTCAGGGCCCTCTGGAAACACCATATATTTT. The full variable domain, its missing parts supplied by reference TRBV28 and TRBJ1-3, is DVKVTQSSRYLVKRTGEKVFLECVQDMDHENMFWYRQDPGLGLRLIYFSYDVKMKEKGDIPEGYSVSREKKERFSLILESASTNQTSMYLCASSPSGPSGNTIYFGEGSWLTVV.

The chain carries TRBV9 and TRBJ1-1; D is uncertain. The germline V and J ends were trimmed by 0 bases and 3 bases, with 6 bases remaining between them. The CDR3 is 13 residues long. Germline V gene sequence: CDR1 SGDLS, CDR2 YYNGEE. CDR3 sequence reads: CASSVVLDTEAFF. For the CDR3, the DNA is TGTGCCAGCAGCGTAGTACTGGACACTGAAGCTTTCTTT.

This rearrangement joins TRBV7-2 to TRBJ2-1, with 10 bases that match TRBD2. This CDR3 spans 15 amino acids. Germline CDR1 is SGHTA and CDR2 is FQGNSA. With V trimmed by 6 bases and J by 4 bases, 6 bases remained unmatched. CDR3 DNA sequence: TGTGCCAGCAGGATTAAAGCGGGGGGGTACAATGAGCAGTTCTTC. Translating gives CASRIKAGGYNEQFF.

Only a few counts were recorded for this clone. This chain uses TRBV11-1 with TRBJ2-1; 9 nucleotides match TRBD1. The CDR3 covers 16 residues. J gave up 12 bases and V 5 bases, and 17 bases lay outside the gene matches. Germline V CDR1 and CDR2: SGHAT, FQDESV (reference sequence). CDR3 DNA: TGTGCCAGCAGCCCCCGCGAGGACAGGGGTAAAGTGAGGCAGTTCTTC. It codes for CASSPREDRGKVRQFF.

The gene calls are TRBV19 and TRBJ1-5; 8 positions agree with TRBD1. The germline gives CDR1 LNHDA, CDR2 SQIVND (reference sequence). The V segment lost 6 bases and the J segment 7 bases; nucleotides outside the gene matches: 8. This CDR3 region has 14 residues. CDR3 loop: CASSSGQGGQPQHF. CDR3 coding DNA: TGTGCCAGTAGCTCCGGACAGGGCGGGCAGCCCCAGCATTTT. The variable domain in full, with the rest retrieved from reference TRBV19 and TRBJ1-5, is DGGITQSPKYLFRKEGQNVTLSCEQNLNHDAMYWYRQDPGQGLRLIYYSQIVNDFQKGDIAEGYSVSREKKESFPLTVTSAQKNPTAFYLCASSSGQGGQPQHFGDGTRLSIL.

The genes are TRBV2 and TRBJ2-7; 8 bases agree with TRBD1. CDR3 size: 15 residues. V gave up 0 bases and J gave up 2 bases; unmatched junction bases: 3. Germline-derived CDR1 and CDR2 are SNHLY and FYNNEI. CDR3 in DNA: TGTGCCAGCAGTGAAGCGCAGGGGGCTACCTACGAGCAGTACTTC. Amino acid sequence: CASSEAQGATYEQYF. Full variable domain (remainder filled in from reference TRBV2 and TRBJ2-7): EPEVTQTPSHQVTQMGQEVILRCVPISNHLYFYWYRQILGQKVEFLVSFYNNEISEKSEIFDDQFSVERPDGSNFTLKIRSTKLEDSAMYFCASSEAQGATYEQYFGPGTRLTVT.

This chain joins TRBV7-3 and TRBJ1-1; tentatively, D is TRBD1 (5 bases). Trimming pared 4 bases from V and 1 base from J, leaving 13 bases between. Germline CDR1 SGHTA, CDR2 FQGTGA. The CDR3 is 15 amino acids. CDR3 nucleotides: TGTGCCAGCAGCTCCCGACCCGGGGGGAACACTGAAGCTTTCTTT. It translates to CASSSRPGGNTEAFF. Combining the CDR3 with reference TRBV7-3 and TRBJ1-1 gives the whole variable domain GAGVSQTPSNKVTEKGKYVELRCDPISGHTALYWYRQSLGQGPEFLIYFQGTGAADDSGLPNDRFFAVRPEGSVSTLKIQRTERGDSAVYLCASSSRPGGNTEAFFGQGTRLTVV.

The rearrangement links TRBV15 to TRBJ1-4; D not certain. V was clipped by 0 bases and J by 7 bases, with 12 bases between them. The germline V gene encodes CDR1 LNHNV and CDR2 YYDKDF (reference sequence). The CDR3 extends over 15 amino acids. The CDR3 spells CATSRDGSFGEKLFF. DNA of the CDR3: TGTGCCACCAGCAGAGACGGCAGCTTCGGTGAAAAACTGTTTTTT. The variable domain in full, completed from reference TRBV15 and TRBJ1-4, reads DAMVIQNPRYQVTQFGKPVTLSCSQTLNHNVMYWYQQKSSQAPKLLFHYYDKDFNNEADTPDNFQSRRPNTSFCFLDIRSPGLGDTAMYLCATSRDGSFGEKLFFGSGTQLSVL.

The rearrangement uses TRBV9 and TRBJ1-1, with D unresolved. Germline loops: CDR1 SGDLS, CDR2 YYNGEE. V gave up 0 bases and J gave up 8 bases, with 8 bases separating them. The CDR3 sequence is 12 residues long. In DNA form, the CDR3 reads TGTGCCAGCAGCGTAGTAGGGTCCGAAGCTTTCTTT. Protein product: CASSVVGSEAFF.

The V call is TRBV6-4, the J call TRBJ2-3; TRBD2 agrees at 7 bases. Germline V gives CDR1 MRHNA, CDR2 SNTAGT. There are 14 residues in the CDR3. V was clipped by 2 bases and J by 6 bases; unmatched bases: 5. DNA for the CDR3: TGTGCCAGCAGTGACGGCAGGGAGGGGGATACGCAGTATTTT. It is translated as CASSDGREGDTQYF.

The chain is built from TRBV18 and TRBJ2-3; perhaps TRBD1 as D (5 bases). Germline loops: CDR1 KGHSH, CDR2 LQKENI. Trimming took off 3 bases at V and 6 bases at J, with 7 bases between the two ends. The CDR3 contains 12 residues. The CDR3: CASSPSGDTQYF. The CDR3 nucleotides read TGTGCCAGCTCACCTTCAGGGGATACGCAGTATTTT.

In this sample, this clone turned up once. V usage is TRBV7-9 and J usage is TRBJ1-1; D gene unclear. With 3 bases removed from V and 2 bases from J, the gap between germline ends came to 7 bases. This CDR3 has 13 residues. Germline CDR1 reads SEHNR; CDR2 reads FQNEAQ (reference sequence). CDR3 in amino acids: CASSLSGNTEAFF. In DNA form, the CDR3 reads TGTGCCAGCAGCTTGTCAGGAAACACTGAAGCTTTCTTT.

CDR3 protein: CASSYEGGNQPQHF. DNA for the CDR3: TGTGCCAGCAGTTACGAGGGGGGCAATCAGCCCCAGCATTTT. The chain employs TRBV6-5 and TRBJ1-5; maybe TRBD1 (6 bases). The V and J ends lost 2 bases and 2 bases respectively, with 7 bases between them. The germline V gene encodes CDR1 MNHEY and CDR2 SVGAGI. The CDR3 length is 14 residues.